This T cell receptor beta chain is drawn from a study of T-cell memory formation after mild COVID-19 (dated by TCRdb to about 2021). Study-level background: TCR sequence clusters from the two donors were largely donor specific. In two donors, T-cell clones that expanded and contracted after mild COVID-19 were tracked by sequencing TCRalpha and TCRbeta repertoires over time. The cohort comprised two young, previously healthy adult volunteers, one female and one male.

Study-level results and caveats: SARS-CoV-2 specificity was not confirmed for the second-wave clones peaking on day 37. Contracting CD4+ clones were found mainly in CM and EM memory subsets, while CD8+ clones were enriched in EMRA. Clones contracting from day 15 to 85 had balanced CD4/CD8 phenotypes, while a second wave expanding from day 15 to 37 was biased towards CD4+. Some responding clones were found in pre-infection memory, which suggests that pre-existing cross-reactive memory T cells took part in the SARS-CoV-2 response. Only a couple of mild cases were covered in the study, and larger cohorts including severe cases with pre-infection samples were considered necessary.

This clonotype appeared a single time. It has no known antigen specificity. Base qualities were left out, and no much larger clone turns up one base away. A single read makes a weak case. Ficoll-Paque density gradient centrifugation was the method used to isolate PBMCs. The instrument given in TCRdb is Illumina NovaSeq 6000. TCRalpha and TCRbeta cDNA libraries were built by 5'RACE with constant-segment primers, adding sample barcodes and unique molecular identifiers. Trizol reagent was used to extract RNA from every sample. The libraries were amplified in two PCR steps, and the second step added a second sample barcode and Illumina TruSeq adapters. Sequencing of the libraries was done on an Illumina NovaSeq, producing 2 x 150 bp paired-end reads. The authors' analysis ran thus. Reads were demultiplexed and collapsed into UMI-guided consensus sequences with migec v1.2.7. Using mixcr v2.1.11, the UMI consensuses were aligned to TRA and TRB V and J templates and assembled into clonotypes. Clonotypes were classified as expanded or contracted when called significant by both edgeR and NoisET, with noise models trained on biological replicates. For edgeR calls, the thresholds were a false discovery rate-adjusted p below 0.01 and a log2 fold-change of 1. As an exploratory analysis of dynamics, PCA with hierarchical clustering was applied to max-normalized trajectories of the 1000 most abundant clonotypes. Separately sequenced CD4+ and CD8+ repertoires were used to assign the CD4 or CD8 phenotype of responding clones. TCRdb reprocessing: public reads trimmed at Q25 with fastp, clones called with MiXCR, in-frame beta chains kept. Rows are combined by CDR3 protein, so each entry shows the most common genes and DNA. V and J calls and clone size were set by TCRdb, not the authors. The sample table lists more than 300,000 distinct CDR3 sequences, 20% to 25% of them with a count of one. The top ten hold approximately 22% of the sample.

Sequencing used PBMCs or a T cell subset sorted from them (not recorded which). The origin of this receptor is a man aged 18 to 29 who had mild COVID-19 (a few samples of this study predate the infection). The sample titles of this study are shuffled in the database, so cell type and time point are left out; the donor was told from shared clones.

The nucleotide sequence is TGTGCCAGCAGCTTCCGGGGGGCCAGCACAGATACGCAGTATTTT. It specifies CASSFRGASTDTQYF. The sequence is built from TRBV7-8 and TRBJ2-3, with TRBD2 tentatively as D gene (7 bases match). The cysteine opens and the phenylalanine closes a CDR3 of 15 amino acids. Only the CDR3 part of the read is kept: 45 bases, read in frame from the first base. The junction shows trimming of 3 bases on V and 0 bases on J, plus 10 bases between the germline ends. The germline V gene sets CDR1 to SGHVS and CDR2 to FQNEAQ.